This section outlines one TCR beta chain sequence together with its context. The antigen remains undetermined. The source of the sample is a study of cytomegalovirus exposure and HLA in healthy donors. Findings of the study overall: A later look showed TCR association rates differing by HLA locus, highest for DRB1 and lowest for HLA-C. The authors later found most CMV-associated TCR beta chains appeared HLA-restricted.

Use of 60 Vbeta and 13 Jbeta primers characterized the PCR. The data were produced by immunoSEQ multiplex PCR, yet TCRdb's version contains in-frame clones alone and is incomplete. The table shows under 200,000 clones, with roughly 80% occurring only once. CDR3 length equals 13 residues. With 2 bases removed from V and 2 bases from J, the gap between germline ends came to 7 bases. CDR1 and CDR2 from the germline V gene are MNHEY and SVGAGI. The sample consisted of PBMCs. This chain links TRBV6-5 with TRBJ2-7; D uncertain. The clonotype comes from a male donor in good health and CMV-seronegative. This chain's CDR3 is CASSYPEAYEQYF. As DNA, the CDR3 is TGTGCCAGCAGTTACCCAGAAGCCTACGAGCAGTACTTC.